This TCR beta chain was retrieved from a study of tumor and adjacent non-tumor tissue in lung cancer (dated by TCRdb to 2017 to 2018). Turning to the overall study: Patients with adenocarcinoma (approximately twelve), squamous cell carcinoma (2) and small cell lung cancer (1) were included in the cohort. The study compared bulk TCRbeta repertoires from lung tumor tissue and matched distant non-tumor lung tissue of some 16 lung cancer patients. Ages among the 15 or so patients ranged from about 30 to 85 years, there were about ten men and 5 women, and disease was at TNM stage I to III. A total of fewer than 150 million productive TCRbeta reads were generated by sequencing, corresponding to an average of around 4 million reads per sample. TCRbeta CDR3 sequencing was performed on 30 to 35 paired specimens, with one tumor sample and one normal lung sample collected per patient.

As for this clonotype: Its antigen is unknown. Per-base qualities were not stored, and no clone one base away is much larger.

Trimming costs V 4 bases and J 2 bases, and their ends lie 18 bases apart. The CDR3, from cysteine to phenylalanine, totals 16 residues. Only CDR3 DNA is held: 48 bases, read in frame from base 1. The germline V gene specifies MDHEN as CDR1 and SYDVKM as CDR2. RNA was isolated from bulk unsorted tissue, and RNA quality was assessed with a NanoDrop ND-1000 and an Agilent 2100. The donors were newly diagnosed lung cancer patients admitted for thoracic surgery in China from August to November 2014 who had not received prior chemotherapy. Patients with previous radiotherapy or chemotherapy, or with another concurrent cancer, were excluded from the study. Surgical tissue pieces of roughly 1-2.2 cm3 were preserved in RNAlater solution and stored at -80 °C until use. The library was obtained by multiplex PCR. Sequencing was performed on an Illumina HiSeq 2500. Following protocols modified from ARM-PCR, the researchers constructed TCRbeta libraries through three rounds of nested PCR with primers (Table S4). Before sequencing, PCR products in the 200-500 bp range were cut out of the gel and cleaned up using the QIAquick gel extraction kit. Per the authors' processing: Trimmomatic was used to clean the reads, FLASH was used to merge the reads into complete CDR3 sequences, and MiTCR was used to assign the reads to V(D)J germline segments. Clonal diversity was calculated as the inverse Simpson's index using VDJtools. In-frame sequences without a premature stop codon were defined as productive reads. TCRdb reworked the public reads: Q25 trimming with fastp, MiXCR clone assembly, productive beta chains retained. Here each entry gathers all rows of one CDR3 protein and keeps the most common genes and DNA. TCRdb's processing, not the study's, gives the V and J calls here. The sample data list around 210,000 distinct CDR3 sequences, and about two thirds of these were observed just once. The ten largest clonotypes hold almost 25% of the sample.

Overall study outcomes, separate from this receptor: Neither the sequencing platform nor unique molecular identifiers are mentioned in the methods. The cohort had only about 16 patients, and the authors noted that larger samples and more detailed clinical data are needed. In normal lung, the top 100 clones accounted for a significantly larger cumulative share of the repertoire than in tumor tissue. Peripheral blood was not sequenced, so blood TCRbeta repertoires in these lung cancer patients were not examined. TCR diversity (inverse Simpson) was significantly higher in tumor than in normal lung tissue (roughly 390 vs 170, P = 0.0075, Mann-Whitney U test). Younger patients had significantly higher TCR diversity, and higher tumor TCR diversity was associated with shorter overall and disease-free survival.

Source material: lung tumor tissue. This receptor was taken from a man aged 60 to 75 with non-small cell lung cancer. The chain joins TRBV28 to TRBJ2-7; matching of 6 bases hints at TRBD1 as the D gene. The DNA sequence is given as TGTGCCAGCAGTTATGGAGACAGGCCCTTTACCTACGAGCAGTACTTC. This gives the protein CASSYGDRPFTYEQYF.